The 2 T cell receptor beta chains given below trace back to one sample, sequenced in a study of T-cell memory formation after mild COVID-19. TCRdb re-analysed the 5' RACE reads in MiXCR, keeping a single row per CDR3 protein. Altogether a few hundred thousand distinct CDR3 sequences are present, 20% to 25% being singletons, with the ten largest covering roughly 21%. Sequencing was performed on PBMCs or a T cell subset sorted from them (not recorded which). All receptors come from a man younger than 30 who had mild COVID-19 (a few samples of this study predate the infection). Cell type and time point are not known.

The sample holds many counts of this clonotype. The V call is TRBV7-2, the J call TRBJ2-1; 8 bases align to TRBD1. The CDR3 runs to 17 residues. Germline CDR1 is SGHTA and CDR2 is FQGNSA. The junction had 9 bases not matched to a gene; V was cut back by 4 bases and J by 1 base. The CDR3 coding sequence is TGTGCCAGCAGCTCCGCAAGACAGGGGATGTCCTACAATGAGCAGTTCTTC. Translation: CASSSARQGMSYNEQFF.

The chain has TRBV5-1 and TRBJ2-5, with a tentative D call TRBD2 (6 bases). The length of the CDR3 is 14 residues. The V end was cut by 4 bases, the J end by 5 bases, with 15 bases between. Germline CDR1 SGHRS, CDR2 YFSETQ. CDR3 DNA: TGCGCCAGCAGCATCGGGCCGGGGGTGGAGACCCAGTACTTC. It codes for CASSIGPGVETQYF.